This T cell receptor (beta chain) was identified in a study of blood T cells in healthy people across ages. Points from the study as a whole: Per million T cells, TCR beta diversity dropped about linearly as age rose.

It was with a sample-barcoded 5' primer and a J-beta primer mix that a second PCR of about 6 to 11 cycles was run. TCRdb itself ran the 5' RACE reads through MiXCR, one entry per CDR3 protein. The sample includes roughly 500,000 distinct CDR3 sequences, roughly 28% of them seen just once. On this clonotype itself: Antigen unknown.

The length of the CDR3 is 15 residues. Trimming stripped 6 bases from V and 1 base from J, with 15 bases between. Germline V gene sequence: CDR1 MNHEY, CDR2 SMNVEV (reference sequence). Russia was home to the donors, healthy Caucasian individuals aged roughly 6 to 90. Sequenced material: blood. This TCR was sampled from a woman between 70 and 85 years old in good health. V and J are TRBV27 and TRBJ2-5; unclear D gene. CDR3: CASRKENRVQETQYF. DNA for the CDR3: TGTGCCAGCAGGAAAGAGAACAGAGTCCAAGAGACCCAGTACTTC.